The 14 T cell receptor beta chains presented below share a single source sample, sequenced in a study of graft-versus-host responses after intestinal transplantation. Their specific antigens are unknown. Generated by immunoSEQ multiplex PCR, the TCRdb table keeps only in-frame clones and is missing some. The data show tens of thousands of clones, over 80% seen once. The input for sequencing was unstimulated CD8+ T cells sorted from spleen or lymph node cells, taken before intestinal transplant. The receptors originated from a human donor who received an intestinal transplant.

V is TRBV25-1 and J is TRBJ1-1, with D possibly TRBD1 on 5 matching bases. V lost 3 bases to trimming and J lost 1 base, with 15 bases between them. Germline V CDR1 and CDR2: MGHDK, SYGVNS. This CDR3 has 16 amino acids. In nucleotides, the CDR3 is TGTGCCAGCAGTGACGCGAATGACCAGGGGAACACTGAAGCTTTCTTT. Protein sequence: CASSDANDQGNTEAFF.

The chain has TRBV25-1 and TRBJ2-7, with a tentative D call TRBD2 (7 bases). The CDR3 has 18 residues. The V gene's germline CDR1 is MGHDK and CDR2 SYGVNS. The germline V and J ends were trimmed by 0 bases and 3 bases, with 21 bases remaining between them. Here the CDR3 reads CASSEYLEQGGGGYEQYF. The DNA of the CDR3 is TGTGCCAGCAGTGAATATTTAGAACAGGGAGGGGGGGGCTACGAGCAGTACTTC.

The CDR3: CASSLQGTGVLEQYF. The CDR3 DNA is TGTGCCAGCAGTTTACAAGGGACAGGGGTGTTGGAGCAGTACTTC. This chain links TRBV27 with TRBJ2-7; 10 bases are a match to TRBD1. This CDR3 has 15 residues. J lost 7 bases, V lost 2 bases, and 8 bases had no gene match. Germline V gene sequence: CDR1 MNHEY, CDR2 SMNVEV (reference sequence).

The chain carries TRBV7-6 and TRBJ1-6; possible D gene TRBD1, 5 bases. The length of the CDR3 is 15 residues. In germline, CDR1 is SGHVS, CDR2 FNYEAQ. The V end lost 5 bases, the J end lost 10 bases, and 18 bases lay between the germline ends. CDR3: CASSTWAGESSPLHF. CDR3 nucleotide sequence: TGTGCCAGCAGCACATGGGCGGGGGAAAGCTCACCCCTCCACTTT.

This clone was counted only a few times. The genes are TRBV11-2 and TRBJ1-3; 7 bases map to TRBD1. Germline CDR1 and CDR2: SGHAT and FQNNGV. V lost 4 bases and J lost 0; bases outside the gene matches: 12. CDR3 length equals 18 residues. CDR3 nucleotide sequence: TGTGCCAGCAGCTCACCGACAGGGAGGGATCTCTCTGGAAACACCATATATTTT. It translates to CASSSPTGRDLSGNTIYF.

This chain joins TRBV4-1 and TRBJ2-2; D is possibly TRBD1 or TRBD2 (5 bases each). Germline V gene data show CDR1 as MGHRA and CDR2 as YSYEKL. Trimming cost V 4 bases and J 8 bases, with 8 bases left between them. The CDR3 runs to 12 residues. DNA for the CDR3: TGCGCCAGCAGCCTTTGGGGGGGGGAGCTGTTTTTT. Protein product: CASSLWGGELFF.

The chain carries TRBV5-1 and TRBJ2-5, with a possible D match to TRBD2 (5 bases). Germline loops: CDR1 SGHRS, CDR2 YFSETQ. Trimming removed 4 bases from V and 7 bases from J, with 17 bases in between. The CDR3 is made up of 14 amino acids. CDR3: CASSPSDWEGTQYF. The DNA of the CDR3 is TGCGCCAGCAGCCCGTCGGACTGGGAAGGGACCCAGTACTTC.

This clone was seen more than once but under ten times. The rearrangement joins TRBV11-2 to TRBJ2-7; D possibly corresponds to TRBD1 (8 bases). Trimming cost V 3 bases and J 4 bases, with 13 bases left between them. This CDR3 has 14 amino acids. The germline gives CDR1 SGHAT, CDR2 FQNNGV. CDR3 sequence reads: CASSFGQGGYEQYF. The CDR3 DNA sequence: TGTGCCAGCAGCTTCGGACAGGGAGGGTACGAGCAGTACTTC.

V and J are TRBV30 and TRBJ2-2; TRBD1 might be the D (5 bases). The V gene lost 0 bases and the J gene lost 3 bases, with 8 bases spanning the gap. There are 14 residues in the CDR3. The germline V gene encodes CDR1 GTSNPN and CDR2 SVGIG (reference sequence). CDR3 DNA: TGTGCCTGGAGTGTAACGACAGACACCGGGGAGCTGTTTTTT. Its translation is CAWSVTTDTGELFF.

This chain connects TRBV2 to TRBJ2-1; 7 bases are shared with TRBD2. Germline V gives CDR1 SNHLY, CDR2 FYNNEI. This CDR3 region has 15 residues. With 3 bases clipped from V and 5 bases from J, the junction kept 7 bases outside the gene matches. CDR3 DNA sequence: TGTGCCAGCAGTGATTGGGGGGGGGAGAACAATGAGCAGTTCTTC. Translation gives CASSDWGGENNEQFF.

J is TRBJ2-2 and V is TRBV5-6; 7 positions match TRBD1. Germline lookup yields CDR1 SGHDT and CDR2 YYEEEE. The CDR3 loop spans 15 amino acids. Trimming at V came to 4 bases and at J to 7 bases, leaving 10 bases not matched to a gene. CDR3 nucleotides: TGTGCCAGCAGCCTCGACAGGGTAGGGGGCGGGGAGCTGTTTTTT. Translated, it gives CASSLDRVGGGELFF.

The CDR3 DNA follows: TGTGCCTGCGGACATCAGTTAGCTGAAGCTTTCTTT. It translates to CACGHQLAEAFF. The chain combines TRBV6-5 with TRBJ1-1; a possible D gene is TRBD1 (5 bases). The CDR3 spans 12 residues. Trimming pared 11 bases from V and 6 bases from J, leaving 16 bases between. The germline V gene encodes CDR1 MNHEY and CDR2 SVGAGI.

The chain links TRBV7-6 to TRBJ2-4; TRBD2 aligns across 9 bases. The CDR3 consists of 16 residues. Germline trimming cut 1 base from V and 6 bases from J; bases unmatched to any gene: 7. The germline V gene encodes CDR1 SGHVS and CDR2 FNYEAQ. The CDR3 nucleotides read TGTGCCAGCAGCTTAGGGGCGGGAGGGCGCGGAAACATTCAGTACTTC. Translation gives CASSLGAGGRGNIQYF.

J is TRBJ2-1 and V is TRBV5-4, with 7 bases identical to TRBD1. CDR1 and CDR2 from the germline V gene are SGHNT and YYREEE (reference sequence). This CDR3 comprises 14 residues. V shed 1 base and J 6 bases; nucleotides not matched to a gene: 4. CDR3 protein: CASSLQTGTNEQFF. The CDR3 DNA follows: TGTGCCAGCAGCTTGCAGACAGGGACCAATGAGCAGTTCTTC.